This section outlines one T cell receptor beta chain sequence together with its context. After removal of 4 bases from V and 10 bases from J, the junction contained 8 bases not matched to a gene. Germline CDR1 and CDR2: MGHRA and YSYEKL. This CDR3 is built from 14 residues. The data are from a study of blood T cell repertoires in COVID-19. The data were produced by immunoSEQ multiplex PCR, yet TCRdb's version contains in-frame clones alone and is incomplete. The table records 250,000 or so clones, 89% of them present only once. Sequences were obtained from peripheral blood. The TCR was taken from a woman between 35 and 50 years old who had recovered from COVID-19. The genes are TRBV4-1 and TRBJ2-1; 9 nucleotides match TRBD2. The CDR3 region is CASSPEGLAGEQFF. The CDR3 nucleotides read TGCGCCAGCAGCCCCGAAGGTCTAGCGGGGGAGCAGTTCTTC.